The 10 T cell receptor beta chains below all came from one sample that was sequenced in a study of T cell responses to AZD1222 COVID-19 vaccine (dated by TCRdb to about 2021). The library was made by the immunoSEQ multiplex PCR assay. TCRdb mirrors the immuneACCESS table, restricted to in-frame sequences. Some clones are absent from its copies; in checked studies, under half trace to an unresolved V gene, and the reason for the others is unknown. This sample gives around 99,000 clones in total; 87% of them show up just once. The top ten clones comprise approximately 5% of the sample. The sample's time point, from its label and the paper: baseline before first vaccination. The sequencing here drew on peripheral blood, taken on day 0 of AZD1222 vaccination. These TCRs come from an adult in good health.

The chain carries TRBV29-1 and TRBJ2-1; no firm D call. Germline CDR1 and CDR2: SQVTM and ANQGSEA. The CDR3 totals 16 residues. Trimming left V 2 bases short and J 0 bases short, with 14 bases between. The CDR3 DNA reads as TGCAGCGTTGAACGAGGCCACGCAACCTCCTACAATGAGCAGTTCTTC. It encodes CSVERGHATSYNEQFF.

CDR3 DNA sequence: TGTGCCACCAGTGATCCGACTTCCGATCACGAGACCCAGTACTTC. It specifies CATSDPTSDHETQYF. The V call is TRBV24-1, the J call TRBJ2-5; D is ambiguous. Germline CDR1 KGHDR, CDR2 SFDVKD. This CDR3 is built from 15 residues. Trimming took 3 bases from V and 5 from J, leaving 15 bases between them.

The V call is TRBV19, the J call TRBJ2-4; D unresolved. The CDR3 runs to 15 residues. Trimming took 5 bases from V and 1 from J, leaving 12 bases between them. CDR1 LNHDA and CDR2 SQIVND come from the germline V gene (reference sequence). The CDR3 here is CASSPRMGAKNIQYF. In DNA, the CDR3 is TGTGCCAGTAGTCCCCGGATGGGGGCCAAAAACATTCAGTACTTC.

The chain employs TRBV9 and TRBJ2-2, with a possible D match to TRBD2 (5 bases). Germline lookup yields CDR1 SGDLS and CDR2 YYNGEE. The V gene lost 0 bases and the J gene lost 5 bases, with 20 bases spanning the gap. CDR3 length: 18 amino acids. The CDR3 region has the DNA TGTGCCAGCAGCGTAGGCGGGTCAGGTGGGATGGTAACCGGGGAGCTGTTTTTT. Residues: CASSVGGSGGMVTGELFF.

The rearrangement uses TRBV19 and TRBJ1-6; D gene uncertain. The V gene lost 4 bases and the J gene lost 3 bases, with 13 bases spanning the gap. The CDR3 is 16 residues long. The germline gives CDR1 LNHDA, CDR2 SQIVND (reference sequence). The CDR3 DNA reads TGTGCCAGTAGTACTAGCGGCGGTTTCTATAATTCACCCCTCCACTTT. Amino acid sequence: CASSTSGGFYNSPLHF.

The CDR3 DNA reads as TGTGCCAGCAGCTTAGGACAGCGATCTATCTATGGCTACACCTTC. Its translation is CASSLGQRSIYGYTF. The gene calls are TRBV5-8 and TRBJ1-2, with D possibly matching TRBD1 (6 bases). Germline V gives CDR1 SGHTS, CDR2 YDEGEE. Trimming took off 2 bases at V and 4 bases at J, with 15 bases between the two ends. CDR3 length: 15 residues.

The chain carries TRBV5-1 and TRBJ1-4; D is unresolved. V shed 2 bases and J shed 3 bases, with 11 bases lying between them. This CDR3 is 15 amino acids long. Germline V lookup: CDR1 SGHRS, CDR2 YFSETQ. CDR3 protein: CASSLSSVANEKLFF. For the CDR3, the DNA is TGCGCCAGCAGCTTATCCTCTGTAGCTAATGAAAAACTGTTTTTT.

V is TRBV7-8 and J is TRBJ1-5; 10 bases agree with TRBD1. After removal of 5 bases from V and 0 bases from J, the junction contained 7 bases not matched to a gene. Germline values: CDR1 SGHVS, CDR2 FQNEAQ. The CDR3 covers 17 residues. The CDR3 loop reads CASSTGTGAYSNQPQHF. As DNA, the CDR3 is TGTGCCAGCAGCACCGGGACAGGGGCGTATAGCAATCAGCCCCAGCATTTT.

The chain recombines TRBV18 with TRBJ2-7; possibly TRBD1 for D (6 bases). CDR3 length equals 13 residues. Trimming cost V 6 bases and J 3 bases, with 12 bases left between them. CDR1 is KGHSH and CDR2 is LQKENI in the germline V gene. CDR3 DNA sequence: TGTGCCAGCTCCCCGGGACAAGACTACGAGCAGTACTTC. Its translation: CASSPGQDYEQYF. The full variable domain, completed using reference TRBV18 and TRBJ2-7, is NAGVMQNPRHLVRRRGQEARLRCSPMKGHSHVYWYRQLPEEGLKFMVYLQKENIIDESGMPKERFSAEFPKEGPSILRIQQVVRGDSAAYFCASSPGQDYEQYFGPGTRLTVT.

With respect to this clone: Other DNA sequences in this sample translate to the same CDR3. This chain uses TRBV5-1 with TRBJ2-5; 7 nucleotides agree with TRBD1. Germline CDR1 reads SGHRS; CDR2 reads YFSETQ. The V and J ends lost 0 bases and 4 bases, in that order; junction bases with no gene match: 0. This CDR3 has 13 residues. The CDR3 nucleotides are TGCGCCAGCAGCTTGGGACAGGGAGAGACCCAGTACTTC. Translated, it gives CASSLGQGETQYF.